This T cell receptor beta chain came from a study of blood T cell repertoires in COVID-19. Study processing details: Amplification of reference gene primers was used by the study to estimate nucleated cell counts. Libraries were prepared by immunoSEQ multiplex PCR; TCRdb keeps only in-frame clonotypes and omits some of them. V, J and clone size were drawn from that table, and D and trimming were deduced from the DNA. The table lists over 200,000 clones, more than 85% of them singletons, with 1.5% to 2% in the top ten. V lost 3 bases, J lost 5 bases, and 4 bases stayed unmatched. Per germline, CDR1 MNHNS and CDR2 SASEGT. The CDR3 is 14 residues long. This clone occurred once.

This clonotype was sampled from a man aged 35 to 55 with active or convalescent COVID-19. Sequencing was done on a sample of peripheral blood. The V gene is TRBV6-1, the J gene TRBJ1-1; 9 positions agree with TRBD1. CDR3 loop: CASSDTGGRTEAFF. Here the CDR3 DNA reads TGTGCCAGCAGTGACACAGGGGGCAGGACTGAAGCTTTCTTT.